This T cell receptor beta chain was captured in a study of Graves' ophthalmopathy and Graves' hyperthyroidism. Overall study results and limits: Blood shared most expanded thyroid clonotypes above 0.001 frequency. Predictions made by the model for ophthalmopathy progression reached 70.59% sensitivity and about 72% specificity.

As to this clonotype: Its cognate antigen is unknown.

Trimming stripped 3 bases from V and 11 bases from J, with 13 bases between. This CDR3 is built from 11 residues. Germline V lookup: CDR1 DFQATT, CDR2 SNEGSKA (reference sequence). Amplified material comprised TCR beta CDR3 regions derived from RNA transcripts. HTBI primers were used in a first-round RT-PCR, which preceded a second-round multiplex PCR. TCRdb analysed the multiplex PCR reads with MiXCR anew, one entry per CDR3 protein. The profile shows about 590,000 distinct CDR3 sequences, about 40% of them singletons. The chain links TRBV20-1 to TRBJ1-2; D unresolved. This receptor was obtained from an adult man with Graves' hyperthyroidism. Sequencing was done on a sample of peripheral blood or thyroid tissue (not recorded which). The CDR3 bases are TGCAGTGCTAGGTCTCAAGCGGGGTACACCTTC. Translating gives CSARSQAGYTF.